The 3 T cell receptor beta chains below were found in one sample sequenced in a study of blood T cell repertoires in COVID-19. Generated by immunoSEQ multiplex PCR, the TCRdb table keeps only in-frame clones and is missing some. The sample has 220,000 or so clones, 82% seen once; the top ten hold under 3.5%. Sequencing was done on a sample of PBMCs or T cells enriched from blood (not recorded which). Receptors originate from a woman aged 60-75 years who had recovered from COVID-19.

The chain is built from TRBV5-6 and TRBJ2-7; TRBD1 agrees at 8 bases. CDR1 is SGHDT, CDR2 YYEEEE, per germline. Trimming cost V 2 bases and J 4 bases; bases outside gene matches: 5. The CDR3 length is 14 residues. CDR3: CASSFPGGIYEQYF. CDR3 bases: TGTGCCAGCAGCTTCCCAGGGGGCATTTACGAGCAGTACTTC. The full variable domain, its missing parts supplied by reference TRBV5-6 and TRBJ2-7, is DAGVTQSPTHLIKTRGQQVTLRCSPKSGHDTVSWYQQALGQGPQFIFQYYEEEERQRGNFPDRFSGHQFPNYSSELNVNALLLGDSALYLCASSFPGGIYEQYFGPGTRLTVT.

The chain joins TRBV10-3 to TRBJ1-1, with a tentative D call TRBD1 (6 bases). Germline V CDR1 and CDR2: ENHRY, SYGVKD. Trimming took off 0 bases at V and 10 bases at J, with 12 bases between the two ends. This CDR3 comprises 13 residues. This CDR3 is CAISESLRGAAFF. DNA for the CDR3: TGTGCCATCAGTGAGTCGCTGCGGGGGGCAGCTTTCTTT.

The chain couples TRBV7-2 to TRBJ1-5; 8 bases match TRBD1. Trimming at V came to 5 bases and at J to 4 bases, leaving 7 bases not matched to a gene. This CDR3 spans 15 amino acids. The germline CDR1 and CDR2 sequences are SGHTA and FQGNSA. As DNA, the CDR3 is TGTGCCAGCAGCCCTGACAGGGGCTGGAATCAGCCCCAGCATTTT. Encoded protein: CASSPDRGWNQPQHF.